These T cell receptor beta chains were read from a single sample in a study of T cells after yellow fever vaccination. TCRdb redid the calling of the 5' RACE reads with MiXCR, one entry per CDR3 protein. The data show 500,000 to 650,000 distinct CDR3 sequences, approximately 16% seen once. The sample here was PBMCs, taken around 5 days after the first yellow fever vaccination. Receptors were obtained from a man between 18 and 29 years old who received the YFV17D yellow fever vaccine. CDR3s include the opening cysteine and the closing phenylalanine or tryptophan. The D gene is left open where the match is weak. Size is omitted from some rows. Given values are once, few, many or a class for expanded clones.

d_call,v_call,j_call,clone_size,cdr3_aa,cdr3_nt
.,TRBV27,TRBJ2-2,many,CASSFQGPTGELFF,TGTGCCAGCAGTTTCCAGGGGCCCACCGGGGAGCTGTTTTTT
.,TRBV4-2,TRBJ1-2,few,CASSQDLAGETYGYTF,TGTGCCAGCAGCCAAGATTTGGCAGGGGAGACCTATGGCTACACCTTC
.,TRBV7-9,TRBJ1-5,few,CASSKDSGDQPQHF,TGTGCCAGCAGCAAGGACAGTGGGGATCAGCCCCAGCATTTT
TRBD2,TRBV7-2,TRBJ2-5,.,CASSLVSGATQETQYF,TGTGCCAGCAGCTTAGTGAGCGGGGCAACCCAAGAGACCCAGTACTTC
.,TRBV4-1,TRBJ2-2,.,CASSQGPRQGFAGELFF,TGCGCCAGCAGCCAAGGGCCGCGTCAGGGTTTTGCCGGGGAGCTGTTTTTT
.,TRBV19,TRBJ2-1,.,CASSIGGTGPTVGEQFF,TGTGCCAGTAGTATAGGGGGTACCGGACCCACGGTGGGTGAGCAGTTCTTC
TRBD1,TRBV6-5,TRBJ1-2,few,CASSNQGAGGYTF,TGTGCCAGCAGTAACCAGGGGGCGGGTGGCTACACCTTC
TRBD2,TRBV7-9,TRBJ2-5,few,CASSLRRGNQETQYF,TGTGCCAGCAGCTTAAGGCGGGGGAACCAAGAGACCCAGTACTTC
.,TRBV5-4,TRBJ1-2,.,CATTFGPNYGYTF,TGTGCCACCACATTTGGGCCTAACTATGGCTACACCTTC
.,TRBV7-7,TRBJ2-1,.,CASSPSGGAARKFF,TGTGCCAGCAGCCCCTCTGGGGGGGCTGCTCGGAAGTTCTTC
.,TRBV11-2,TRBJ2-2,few,CASSLIKYSTGELFF,TGTGCCAGCAGCTTAATAAAATACAGTACCGGGGAGCTGTTTTTT
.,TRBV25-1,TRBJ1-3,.,CATETGYGNTIYF,TGTGCCACTGAGACAGGATACGGAAACACCATATATTTT
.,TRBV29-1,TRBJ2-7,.,CSVGGQSNEQYF,TGCAGCGTTGGAGGGCAGAGCAACGAGCAGTACTTC
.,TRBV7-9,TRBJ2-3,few,CASSLMGLTDTQYF,TGTGCCAGCAGCTTAATGGGCCTCACAGATACGCAGTATTTT
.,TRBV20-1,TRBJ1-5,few,CSARDAGIFNQPQHF,TGCAGTGCTAGAGACGCAGGGATTTTTAATCAGCCCCAGCATTTT
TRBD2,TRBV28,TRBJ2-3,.,CASSGASASGGSTDTQYF,TGTGCCAGCAGTGGCGCTTCGGCTAGCGGGGGAAGCACAGATACGCAGTATTTT
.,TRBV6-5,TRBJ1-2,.,CASTSGGGYTF,TGTGCCAGCACCTCAGGTGGTGGCTACACCTTC
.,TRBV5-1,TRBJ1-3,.,CASSLEGVATIYF,TGCGCCAGCAGCTTGGAGGGGGTAGCCACCATATATTTT
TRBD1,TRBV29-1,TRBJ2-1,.,CSSRQGHYNEQFF,TGCAGCAGTCGACAGGGACACTACAATGAGCAGTTCTTC
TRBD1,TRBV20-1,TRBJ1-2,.,CSGWGAQGERSYTF,TGCAGTGGATGGGGGGCACAGGGGGAACGTAGCTACACCTTC
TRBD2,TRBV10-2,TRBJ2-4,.,CAISTSGVDKNIQYF,TGCGCCATCTCGACTAGCGGGGTTGACAAAAACATTCAGTACTTC
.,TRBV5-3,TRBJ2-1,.,CARSFEDFGNEQFF,TGTGCCAGAAGCTTTGAGGATTTTGGGAATGAGCAGTTCTTC
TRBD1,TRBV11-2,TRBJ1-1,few,CASSLVYGSGGSPSTEAFF,TGTGCCAGCAGCTTAGTATATGGCTCAGGGGGCTCGCCCAGCACTGAAGCTTTCTTT
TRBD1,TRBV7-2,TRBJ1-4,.,CASSLGTGGYEKLFF,TGTGCCAGCAGCTTAGGCACAGGGGGTTATGAAAAACTGTTTTTT
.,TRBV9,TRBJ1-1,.,CASSVAPANTEAFF,TGTGCCAGCAGCGTAGCTCCTGCGAACACTGAAGCTTTCTTT
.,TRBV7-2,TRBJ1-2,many,CASSFDGTQPYGYTF,TGTGCCAGCAGCTTTGACGGGACCCAGCCTTATGGCTACACCTTC
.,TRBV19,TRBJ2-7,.,CASSIKDPYEQYF,TGTGCCAGTAGTATCAAGGACCCCTACGAGCAGTACTTC
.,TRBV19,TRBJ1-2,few,CASSPIWVENYGYTF,TGTGCCAGTAGTCCCATCTGGGTCGAGAACTATGGCTACACCTTC
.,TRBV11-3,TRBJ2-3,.,CASSLRSPRDTQYF,TGTGCCAGCAGCTTGAGGTCCCCCCGGGATACGCAGTATTTT
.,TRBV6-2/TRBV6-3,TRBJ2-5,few,CASSYLRGRPVETQYF,TGTGCCAGCAGTTACCTCCGGGGGCGACCGGTGGAGACCCAGTACTTC
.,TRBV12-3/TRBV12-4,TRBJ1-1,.,CASSFVVNTEAFF,TGTGCCAGCAGTTTTGTGGTGAACACTGAAGCTTTCTTT
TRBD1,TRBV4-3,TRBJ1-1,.,CASSQHLQGGGTEAFF,TGCGCCAGCAGCCAACATCTCCAGGGGGGTGGCACTGAAGCTTTCTTT
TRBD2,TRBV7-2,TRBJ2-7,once,CASSSVAGAYYEQYF,TGTGCCAGCAGCTCGGTAGCGGGGGCCTACTACGAGCAGTACTTC
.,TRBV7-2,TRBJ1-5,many,CASSSRGGNQPQHF,TGTGCCAGCAGCTCGCGGGGGGGAAATCAGCCCCAGCATTTT
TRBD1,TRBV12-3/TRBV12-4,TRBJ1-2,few,CASSFWTGGYTF,TGTGCCAGCAGTTTCTGGACAGGTGGCTACACCTTC
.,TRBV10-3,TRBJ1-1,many,CAGRERHDRVEAFF,TGTGCCGGCCGGGAGCGTCACGATCGAGTTGAAGCTTTCTTT
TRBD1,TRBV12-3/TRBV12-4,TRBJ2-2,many,CASSPGGGQGASGELFF,TGTGCCAGCAGCCCGGGAGGGGGACAGGGGGCATCCGGGGAGCTGTTTTTT
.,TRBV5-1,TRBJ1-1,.,CATRVGRGYTEAFF,TGCGCCACCCGTGTGGGGCGAGGGTACACTGAAGCTTTCTTT
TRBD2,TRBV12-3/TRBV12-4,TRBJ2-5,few,CASTPSGGLQETQYF,TGTGCCAGCACCCCTAGCGGGGGGTTACAAGAGACCCAGTACTTC
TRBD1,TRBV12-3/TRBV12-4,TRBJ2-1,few,CASSLNSGTGGNEQFF,TGTGCCAGCAGTTTAAATTCCGGGACAGGGGGCAATGAGCAGTTCTTC
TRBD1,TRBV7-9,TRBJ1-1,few,CATQGAGWEAFF,TGTGCCACCCAGGGGGCGGGATGGGAAGCTTTCTTT
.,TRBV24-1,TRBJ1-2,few,CATSDSRGTYYGYTF,TGTGCCACCAGTGATAGCAGGGGTACCTACTATGGCTACACCTTC
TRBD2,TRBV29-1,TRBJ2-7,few,CSVEGTSESYEQYF,TGCAGCGTTGAAGGGACTAGCGAGTCCTACGAGCAGTACTTC
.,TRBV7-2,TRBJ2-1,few,CASSPRIRNEQFF,TGTGCCAGCAGCCCTCGAATTAGGAATGAGCAGTTCTTC
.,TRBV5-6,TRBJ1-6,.,CASSLSKGSNSPLHF,TGTGCCAGCAGCTTATCTAAGGGAAGTAATTCACCCCTCCACTTT
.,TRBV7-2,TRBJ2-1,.,CASSIKGRNEQFF,TGTGCCAGCAGCATAAAAGGACGCAATGAGCAGTTCTTC
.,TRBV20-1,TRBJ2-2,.,CSAQRDLAAGELFF,TGCAGTGCTCAGAGGGACCTAGCAGCCGGGGAGCTGTTTTTT
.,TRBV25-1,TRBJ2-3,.,CASSDPGIGTDTQYF,TGTGCCAGCAGTGATCCCGGGATTGGCACAGATACGCAGTATTTT
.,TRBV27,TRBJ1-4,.,CASRDFNEKLFF,TGTGCCAGCAGAGACTTTAATGAAAAACTGTTTTTT
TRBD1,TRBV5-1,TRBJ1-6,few,CASSLARDSRSPLHF,TGCGCCAGCAGCTTGGCCCGGGACAGTCGATCACCCCTCCACTTT
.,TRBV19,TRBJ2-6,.,CASSIDHDRSSGANVLTF,TGTGCCAGTAGTATAGATCACGACAGAAGCTCTGGGGCCAACGTCCTGACTTTC